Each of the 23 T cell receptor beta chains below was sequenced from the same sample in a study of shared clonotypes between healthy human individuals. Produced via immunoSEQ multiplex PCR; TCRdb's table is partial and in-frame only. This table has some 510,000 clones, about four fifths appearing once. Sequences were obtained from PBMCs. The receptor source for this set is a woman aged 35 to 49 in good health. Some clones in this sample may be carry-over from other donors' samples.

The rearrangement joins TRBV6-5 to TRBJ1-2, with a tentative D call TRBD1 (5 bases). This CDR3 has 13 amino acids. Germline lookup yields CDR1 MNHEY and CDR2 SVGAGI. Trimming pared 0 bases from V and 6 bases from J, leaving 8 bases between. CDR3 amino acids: CASSYSGPDGYTF. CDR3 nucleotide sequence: TGTGCCAGCAGTTACTCGGGGCCTGATGGCTACACCTTC.

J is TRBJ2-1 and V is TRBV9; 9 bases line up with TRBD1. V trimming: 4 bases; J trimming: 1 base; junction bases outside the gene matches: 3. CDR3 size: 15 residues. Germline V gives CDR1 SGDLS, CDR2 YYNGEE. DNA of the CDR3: TGTGCCAGCAGCCCACAGGGGGCATCCTACAATGAGCAGTTCTTC. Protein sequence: CASSPQGASYNEQFF.

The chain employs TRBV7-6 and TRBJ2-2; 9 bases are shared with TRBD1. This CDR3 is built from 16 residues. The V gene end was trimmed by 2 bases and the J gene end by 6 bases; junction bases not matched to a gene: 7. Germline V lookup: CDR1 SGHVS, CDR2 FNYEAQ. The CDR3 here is CASSLKGQGIAGELFF. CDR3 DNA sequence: TGTGCCAGCAGCTTAAAAGGACAGGGGATCGCCGGGGAGCTGTTTTTT.

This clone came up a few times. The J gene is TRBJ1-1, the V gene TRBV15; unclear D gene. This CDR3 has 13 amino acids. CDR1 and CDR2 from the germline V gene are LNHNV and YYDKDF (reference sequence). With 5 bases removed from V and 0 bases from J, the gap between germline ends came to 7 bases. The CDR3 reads CATSPDLNTEAFF. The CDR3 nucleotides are TGTGCCACCAGCCCGGATTTGAACACTGAAGCTTTCTTT.

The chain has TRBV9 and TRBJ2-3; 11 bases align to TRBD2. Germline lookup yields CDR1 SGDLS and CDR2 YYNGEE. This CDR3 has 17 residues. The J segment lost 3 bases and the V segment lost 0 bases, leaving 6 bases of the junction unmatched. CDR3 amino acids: CASSVAPLAGVTDTQYF. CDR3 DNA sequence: TGTGCCAGCAGCGTAGCCCCACTAGCGGGAGTGACAGATACGCAGTATTTT.

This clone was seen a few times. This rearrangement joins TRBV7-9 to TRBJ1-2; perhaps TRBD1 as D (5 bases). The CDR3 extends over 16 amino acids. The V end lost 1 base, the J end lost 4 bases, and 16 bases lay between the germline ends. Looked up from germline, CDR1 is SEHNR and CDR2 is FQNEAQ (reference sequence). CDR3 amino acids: CASSLDGEGTFYGYTF. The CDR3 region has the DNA TGTGCCAGCAGCTTAGATGGGGAGGGGACCTTCTATGGCTACACCTTC.

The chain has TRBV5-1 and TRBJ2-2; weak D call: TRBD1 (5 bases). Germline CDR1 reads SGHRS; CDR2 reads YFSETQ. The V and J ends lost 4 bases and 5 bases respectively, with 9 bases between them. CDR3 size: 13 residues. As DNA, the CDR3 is TGCGCCAGCAGCATGCAGGGTACCGGGGAGCTGTTTTTT. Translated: CASSMQGTGELFF.

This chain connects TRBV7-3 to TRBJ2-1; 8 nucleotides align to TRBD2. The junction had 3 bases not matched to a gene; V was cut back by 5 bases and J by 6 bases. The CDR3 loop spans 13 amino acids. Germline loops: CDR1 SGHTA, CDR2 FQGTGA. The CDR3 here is CASSAGTSNEQFF. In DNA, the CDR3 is TGTGCCAGCAGCGCCGGGACTAGCAATGAGCAGTTCTTC.

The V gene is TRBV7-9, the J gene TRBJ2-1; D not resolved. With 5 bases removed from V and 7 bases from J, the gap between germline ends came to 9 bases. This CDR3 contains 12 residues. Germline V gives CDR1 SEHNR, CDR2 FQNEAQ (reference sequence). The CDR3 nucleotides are TGTGCCAGCAGCCCCGTCAGGAATGAGCAGTTCTTC. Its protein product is CASSPVRNEQFF. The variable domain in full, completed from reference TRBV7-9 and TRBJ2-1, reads DTGVSQNPRHKITKRGQNVTFRCDPISEHNRLYWYRQTLGQGPEFLTYFQNEAQLEKSRLLSDRFSAERPKGSFSTLEIQRTEQGDSAMYLCASSPVRNEQFFGPGTRLTVL.

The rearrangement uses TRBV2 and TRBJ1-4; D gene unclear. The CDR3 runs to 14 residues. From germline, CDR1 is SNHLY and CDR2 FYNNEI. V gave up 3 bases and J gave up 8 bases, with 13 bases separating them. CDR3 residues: CASSERTVGEKLFF. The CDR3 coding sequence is TGTGCCAGCAGTGAGAGGACGGTTGGCGAAAAACTGTTTTTT.

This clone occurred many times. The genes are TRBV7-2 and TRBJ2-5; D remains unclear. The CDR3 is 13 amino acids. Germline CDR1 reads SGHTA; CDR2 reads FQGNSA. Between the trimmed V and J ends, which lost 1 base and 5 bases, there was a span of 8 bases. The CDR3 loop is CASSLGVAETQYF. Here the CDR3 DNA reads TGTGCCAGCAGCTTAGGGGTTGCGGAGACCCAGTACTTC.

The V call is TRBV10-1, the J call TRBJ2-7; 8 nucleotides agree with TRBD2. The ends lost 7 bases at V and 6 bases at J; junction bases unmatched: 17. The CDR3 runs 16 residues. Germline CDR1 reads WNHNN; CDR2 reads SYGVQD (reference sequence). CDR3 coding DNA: TGCGCCAGCACCAAGGAACGAAGCGGGAGTCCTCTCGAGCAGTACTTC. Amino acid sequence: CASTKERSGSPLEQYF.

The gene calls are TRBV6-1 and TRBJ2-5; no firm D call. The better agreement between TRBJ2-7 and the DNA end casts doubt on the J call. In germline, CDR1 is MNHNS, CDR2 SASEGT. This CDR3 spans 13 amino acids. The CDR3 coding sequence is TGTGCCAGCAGTGAACTGGTACGGAGCGAGCAGTACTTC. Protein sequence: CASSELVRSEQYF.

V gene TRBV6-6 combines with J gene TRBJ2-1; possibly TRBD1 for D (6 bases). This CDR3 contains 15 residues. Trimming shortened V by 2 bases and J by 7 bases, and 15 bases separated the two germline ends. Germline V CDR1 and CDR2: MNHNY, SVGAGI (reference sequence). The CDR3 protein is CASSYLGQRTNEQFF. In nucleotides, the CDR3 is TGTGCCAGCAGTTACCTTGGACAGAGAACGAATGAGCAGTTCTTC.

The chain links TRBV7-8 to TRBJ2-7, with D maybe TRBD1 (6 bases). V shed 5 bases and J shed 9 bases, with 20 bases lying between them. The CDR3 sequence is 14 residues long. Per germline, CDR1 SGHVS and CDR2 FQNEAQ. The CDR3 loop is CASSPTGTSTAQYF. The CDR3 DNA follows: TGTGCCAGCAGCCCTACCGGGACAAGTACCGCGCAGTACTTC. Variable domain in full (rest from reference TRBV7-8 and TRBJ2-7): GAGVSQSPRYKVAKRGQDVALRCDPISGHVSLFWYQQALGQGPEFLTYFQNEAQLDKSGLPSDRFFAERPEGSVSTLKIQRTQQEDSAVYLCASSPTGTSTAQYFGPGTRLTVT.

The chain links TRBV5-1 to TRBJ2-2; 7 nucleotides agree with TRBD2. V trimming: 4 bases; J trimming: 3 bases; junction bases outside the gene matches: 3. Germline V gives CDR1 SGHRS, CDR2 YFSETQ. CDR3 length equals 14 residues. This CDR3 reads CASSPGLDTGELFF. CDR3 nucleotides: TGCGCCAGCAGCCCCGGACTAGACACCGGGGAGCTGTTTTTT.

The CDR3: CASSSPRGSVETQYF. The CDR3 nucleotides read TGTGCCAGCAGCTCCCCGAGAGGGAGTGTAGAGACCCAGTACTTC. The chain combines TRBV7-8 with TRBJ2-5; D is perhaps TRBD2 (5 bases). V was cut by 4 bases and J by 4 bases, with 16 bases left in between. The CDR3 covers 15 residues. Germline V gene lookup returns CDR1 SGHVS and CDR2 FQNEAQ.

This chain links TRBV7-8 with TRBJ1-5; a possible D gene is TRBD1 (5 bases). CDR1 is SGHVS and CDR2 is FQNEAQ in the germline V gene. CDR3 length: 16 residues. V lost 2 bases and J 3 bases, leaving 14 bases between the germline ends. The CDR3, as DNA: TGTGCCAGCAGCTTACAGGTCCGGGACCTCAATCAGCCCCAGCATTTT. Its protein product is CASSLQVRDLNQPQHF.

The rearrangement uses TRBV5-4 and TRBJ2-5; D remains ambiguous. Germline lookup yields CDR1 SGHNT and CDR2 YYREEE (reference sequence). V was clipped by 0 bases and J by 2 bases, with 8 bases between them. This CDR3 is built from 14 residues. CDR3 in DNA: TGTGCCAGCAGCTTGGGGTCCAGTCAAGAGACCCAGTACTTC. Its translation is CASSLGSSQETQYF.

The CDR3, as DNA: TGCGCCAGCAGCCAAGGTTGGACGGGAGGGGCCTACGAGCAGTACTTC. Translation: CASSQGWTGGAYEQYF. The V gene is TRBV4-3, the J gene TRBJ2-7, with TRBD2 matching over 8 bases. The CDR3 extends over 16 amino acids. The J segment lost 2 bases and the V segment lost 1 base, leaving 7 bases of the junction unmatched. Germline V gene sequence: CDR1 LGHNA, CDR2 YSLEER.

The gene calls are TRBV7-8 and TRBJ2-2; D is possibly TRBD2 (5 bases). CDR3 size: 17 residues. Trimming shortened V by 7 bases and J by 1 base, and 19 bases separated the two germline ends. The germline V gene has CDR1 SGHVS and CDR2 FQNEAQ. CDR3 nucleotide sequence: TGTGCCAGCACCTTGCCGCGCCGAGGAGGGAACACCGGGGAGCTGTTTTTT. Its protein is CASTLPRRGGNTGELFF.

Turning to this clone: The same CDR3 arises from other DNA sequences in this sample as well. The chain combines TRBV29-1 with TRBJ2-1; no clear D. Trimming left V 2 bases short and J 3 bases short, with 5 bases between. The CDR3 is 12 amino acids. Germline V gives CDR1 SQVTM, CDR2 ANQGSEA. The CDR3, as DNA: TGCAGCGTTGAATCTGGCTACAATGAGCAGTTCTTC. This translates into CSVESGYNEQFF.

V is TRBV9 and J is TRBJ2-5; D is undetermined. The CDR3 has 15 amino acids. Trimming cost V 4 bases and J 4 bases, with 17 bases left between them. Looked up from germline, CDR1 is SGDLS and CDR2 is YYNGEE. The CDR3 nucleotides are TGTGCCAGCAGCCCCGGACGGGTAGATACAGAGACCCAGTACTTC. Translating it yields CASSPGRVDTETQYF.